This TCR beta chain was sequenced during a study of OX40 agonist ivuxolimab in advanced cancers. Looking at the study overall: The patients' treatment was ivuxolimab, an agonistic anti-OX40 (CD134) antibody. Prior anti-PD-1, anti-PD-L1 or anti-CTLA-4 therapy did not bar entry, and roughly 40% had some. Study-wide points: CD8+ T cells averaged more expanded clones than CD4+. By week 6 at 0.1 to 3.0 mg/kg, blood CD4+ and CD8+ T cells had expanded clonally.

CDR1 and CDR2 from the germline V gene are SGHAT and FQNNGV. This CDR3 comprises 15 residues. J was trimmed by 4 bases and V by 4 bases; bases with no gene match: 2. On this clone itself: Antigen specificity is unknown.

Profiled with immunoSEQ multiplex PCR; TCRdb holds only in-frame clones, not every one. The data hold some 41,000 clones, with approximately 81% observed a single time. The TCR comes from an adult with an advanced solid tumor such as melanoma, head and neck, liver or kidney cancer. The chain recombines TRBV11-2 with TRBJ1-4; 11 bases map to TRBD1. The sequenced sample was CD4+ or CD8+ T cells sorted from blood, obtained in a trial of the OX40 agonist ivuxolimab. The CDR3 loop reads CASSSGQGGNEKLFF. CDR3 sequence (DNA): TGTGCCAGCAGCTCGGGACAGGGGGGTAATGAAAAACTGTTTTTT.